This TCR beta chain was sequenced during a study of cytomegalovirus exposure and HLA in healthy donors. On the study more broadly: The platform used for the roughly 110 validation repertoires matched that of the roughly 700 first-cohort repertoires, a later analysis reported. Study results and caveats: The authors enumerated over 150 TCR beta chains as linked to cytomegalovirus. That first-cohort TCR clusters tended to co-occur in the approximately 110 validation repertoires was found in a later analysis.

The CDR3 runs 13 residues. Trimming took 0 bases from V and 8 from J, leaving 10 bases between them. Germline values: CDR1 MGHRA, CDR2 YSYEKL. Produced via immunoSEQ multiplex PCR; TCRdb's table is partial and in-frame only. The sample consists of 55,000 to 80,000 clones, 94% of them appearing once. Among the 120 subjects of the validation cohort, separate from the approximately 700-subject first cohort, were the donors. Details on this clone: Its target is unknown.

The V call is TRBV4-1, the J call TRBJ1-1; no reliable D call. The TCR was taken from a man between 18 and 35 years old in good health and CMV-seropositive. The specimen was PBMCs. Here the CDR3 reads CASSQDLHQEAFF. The CDR3 bases are TGCGCCAGCAGCCAAGATCTGCACCAGGAAGCTTTCTTT.